This note documents a single T cell receptor (beta chain) sequence. Its antigen remains undetermined. No per-base quality is available; no much larger clone lies one base away. The cohort consisted of 600 to 750 healthy bone marrow donors. At the time of sampling, every cohort member was nominally healthy, though immune exposures that went unrecorded were likely present. The donor tested CMV seropositive, placing the donor among the 289 seropositive members of the cohort. Every donor gave a peripheral blood sample, and the peripheral blood mononuclear cells from that sample were used for TCR beta sequencing. Genomic DNA extraction from the blood cell samples was performed with the Qiagen DNeasy Blood Extraction Kit. This sample is drawn from a study of cytomegalovirus exposure and HLA in healthy donors (dated by TCRdb to the late 2010s). Study-level background: According to an earlier analysis of a few hundred of the donors, some 170 million T cells yielded roughly 110 million unique TCR beta sequences and 276 Gb of sequence data. Around 320 gigabases of sequencing data and tens of millions of unique TCR sequences were included in an early release covering about 700 HLA-typed donors. The genetic ancestry cluster associated with self-reported Caucasian donors included around 76% of the roughly 380 genotyped donors. The study aimed to test whether cataloging public T cell receptors could reveal signatures of past pathogen exposure. The study used immunosequencing to profile the T cell repertoires of hundreds of subjects and linked those repertoires to cytomegalovirus serostatus. Along with the roughly 670-subject first cohort, a separate validation cohort of roughly 110 different subjects was used. The study combined high-throughput TCR immunosequencing, statistical association of individual TCRs with disease status, and machine learning to predict cytomegalovirus infection status. A later analysis re-examined previously published TCR beta repertoires from just over 650 donors and added high-resolution HLA genotyping to investigate patterns of TCR occurrence. Rather than drawing on any new phenotypic data, the later analysis identified candidate immune exposures from TCR beta sequences and the way those sequences occurred across donors. An earlier analysis of fewer than 750 of the donors used high-throughput TCR beta sequencing to judge whether each TCR beta V gene segment behaved as functional or pseudogenic. Donor age, sex, ethnicity and CMV serostatus were compiled alongside the repertoire data. A later genetic analysis used genome-wide SNP genotypes for about 60% of the 666 donors, treating that subset as a discovery cohort. Every repertoire in the discovery cohort had been generated on one and the same sequencing platform. HLA typing covered class I and class II loci at four-digit resolution. Typing coverage varied by locus: about 620-630 donors for A, B, C, DRB1 and DQB1; roughly 560 for DQA1; over 600 for DPA1; about 450 for DPB1. A handful of DR-DQ haplotypes were handled as single units for association and clustering because linkage in the cohort was strong. On average, roughly 240,000 unique TCR beta nucleotide sequences were sequenced per donor among 398 genotyped donors of the cohort, with 15% to 20% of those sequences being non-productive. Paper-wide results and their limitations: A later analysis found that most CMV-associated TCR beta chains appeared HLA-restricted, with HLA associations seemingly driven largely by CMV exposure. Assigning TCR associations to individual alleles was difficult when HLA alleles, especially DR and DQ, strongly co-occurred. According to a later analysis, parvovirus B19, influenza, CMV and Epstein-Barr virus appeared linked to several top co-occurrence clusters. This cohort had only TCR beta chains sequenced, and the lack of alpha or paired-chain data limited which features could be detected. HLA typing was unavailable for some donors at each locus, so association tests used only the typed subset. A later analysis found that HLA-associated TCR beta chains were more clonally expanded and had lower generation probabilities than equally common non-associated chains. The presence/absence analyses assumed that sequencing depth was roughly uniform across donors, and that assumption may not be true. A group of highly shared sequence variants was considered likely to be a technical artifact of the sequencing pipeline. Most TCR sequences were observed very rarely across donors, whereas some public TCRs were present in many individuals. The authors suggested that the approach could potentially be generalized to other disease states and immunological phenotypes. Compared with the roughly 700-donor mean, donors in an Asian-associated ancestry cluster had fewer N-insertions in productive TCRs, according to a later genetic analysis. CMV serostatus was the only immune exposure information available for the cohort. In vitro tests confirmed that a few of the cytomegalovirus-associated TCR beta chains recognize cytomegalovirus antigens. In an earlier analysis of around 500 of the donors, most TCR beta V segments appeared in productive rearrangements about 87% or about 30% of the time, broadly matching IMGT annotations. Correlated functional status among segregating V segments might be attributable to linkage disequilibrium, but an unknown experimental factor could not be ruled out. Because counts were too low, seventeen rarely observed V segments, including chromosome 9 orphons, were left out of the earlier analysis of a few hundred of the donors. The classifier was reported to diagnose cytomegalovirus status with high specificity and sensitivity in both the original cohort and the validation cohort. A later genetic analysis associated a missense DCLRE1C variant with V-gene and J-gene trimming of TCR beta chains, and an independent cohort replicated the association. Specific HLA alleles were associated with 15,000 to 20,000 TCR beta sequences at a false discovery rate of 0.05 in a later analysis. A further reported finding was that TCR beta sequences accurately predicted the HLA-A and HLA-B alleles for most subjects in the first cohort. In a later analysis, TCR association rates were found to vary across HLA loci, with the most associated TCRs seen for DRB1 alleles and the fewest for HLA-C alleles. A total of some 180 TCR beta chains were listed by the study as associated with cytomegalovirus.

The library relied on the immunoSEQ multiplex PCR assay. For the multiplex PCR, a mixture combining 60 forward primers for TCR Vbeta segments and 13 reverse primers for TCR Jbeta segments was used. Amplification of the CDR3 region of rearranged TCR beta genes was performed with a multiplex PCR assay on genomic DNA. On the Illumina HiSeq System, the amplified TCR beta libraries were sequenced as 87-base-pair reads. Processing in the source paper ran as follows. A later analysis counted 65 million to 90 million unique TCR beta chains across the 550 to 800 repertoires, and 9.5 million to 11 million of these chains were shared by at least two donors. Raw reads were error-corrected and collapsed into unique sequences with a nearest-neighbor algorithm that merged closely related sequences to remove PCR and sequencing errors. CDR3 sequences were aligned to IMGT reference sequences to assign V, D and J gene segments. Each retained sequence needed at least a six-nucleotide match to both a V gene segment and a J gene segment. Rearrangements were classified as productive when the CDR3 lacked stop codons and remained in frame with V and J, and all other rearrangements were classified as non-productive. CDR3 was defined according to IMGT convention as the region running from the second conserved V-encoded cysteine to the conserved J-encoded phenylalanine. In an earlier analysis of approximately 590 of the donors, sequences lacking an unambiguous match to a single V gene segment were excluded. In an earlier analysis of almost 600 of the donors, a V segment was called functional when productive rearrangements were above 56.7%, and segregating when the standard deviation between donors exceeded 5%. A statistical classification framework was developed to diagnose cytomegalovirus status using the catalog of TCR beta chain sequences. In a later analysis, V and J genes were assigned by comparing TCR nucleotide sequences against IMGT/GENE-DB human TR gene sequences. A later analysis assigned CDR3 sequences and most-parsimonious VDJ recombination scenarios with the TCRdist pipeline. A later analysis defined each TCR beta chain by its CDR3 amino acid sequence plus V-gene family, and excluded reads lacking a unique V-gene family. A later analysis removed 500 to 600 highly shared, low-generation-probability nucleotide sequences to deal with suspected cross-contamination and a sequencing artifact. For each public chain, a later analysis derived a clonal expansion index from normalized ranks of inferred template counts within each repertoire. In a later analysis, generation probabilities were computed with a VDJ recombination model fitted to out-of-frame rearrangements, and the resulting probabilities were checked against IGoR. In a later analysis, TCR-TCR, TCR-HLA and TCR-CMV co-occurrence was scored with hypergeometric tests, and a repertoire-size bias correction was applied to TCR pairs. In a later analysis, false discovery rates were estimated by permuting HLA or CMV assignments 20 times. A later analysis grouped co-occurring TCRs with DBSCAN, adding TCRdist sequence similarity when clustering within HLA-allele-positive subsets. Co-occurrence clustering excluded repertoires with fewer than 30,000 or more than 120,000 public chains, plus five with anomalous nucleotide sharing. TCRdb carries this immuneACCESS record with in-frame sequences only. Its versions omit some clonotypes, under half of them owing to an unresolved V gene in the studies checked, with the rest unexplained. V and J calls and clone size come straight from that table; D and trimming were deduced from the DNA. The sample yields about 180,000 clones; 80% to 90% were counted once. Of the sample, more than 0.95% is held by the ten largest clones.

What was sequenced was PBMCs. The origin of this receptor is a girl aged 2 to 10 in good health and CMV-seropositive.

The sequence in DNA is TGTGCCAGCAGCTTTCCGGGACAGGGCGAATCCCAGCATTATGGCTACACCTTC. Translation gives CASSFPGQGESQHYGYTF. The V and J segments used are TRBV5-4 and TRBJ1-2, and 9 junctional nucleotides match TRBD1. From the germline V gene (reference sequence), CDR1 is SGHNT and CDR2 is YYREEE. The CDR3 has 18 amino acids, counting the end cysteine and phenylalanine. The only DNA kept is the CDR3, 54 bases in frame from the first base. Trimming removed 2 bases from V and 5 bases from J; the gene matches leave 16 bases unexplained.